The 21 T cell receptor beta chains below come from one sample, sequenced in a study of post-analysis software for immune sequencing data. General study findings and limits: Several TRBV segments (TRBV5-6, TRBV5-1 and TRBV20-1 among them) occurred more frequently in patients than in controls.

These receptors are not linked to any known antigen. Unique molecular identifiers were present in the TCR beta cDNA libraries. TCRdb re-analysed the PCR reads in MiXCR, keeping a single row per CDR3 protein. This repertoire shows approximately 350,000 distinct CDR3 sequences, less than 40% found once; its top ten account for under 15%. Sequencing was performed on blood. All receptors come from a girl aged 5 to 17 with multiple sclerosis.

This clonotype was seen a handful of times. V and J are TRBV7-6 and TRBJ2-1, with D perhaps given as TRBD1 or TRBD2 (5 bases each). Per germline, CDR1 SGHVS and CDR2 FNYEAQ. V was clipped by 6 bases and J by 8 bases, with 14 bases between them. The CDR3 totals 13 residues. DNA of the CDR3: TGTGCCAGCAGGGGGGAGCCGGACTATGAGCAGTTCTTC. The encoded protein is CASRGEPDYEQFF.

The V and J genes are TRBV5-6 and TRBJ1-2, with 8 bases aligning to TRBD1. Germline V gene sequence: CDR1 SGHDT, CDR2 YYEEEE. V dropped 4 bases and J dropped 3; count of bases not matched to a gene: 11. The CDR3 covers 16 residues. CDR3 sequence reads: CASSPTPSGGDYGYTF. DNA of the CDR3: TGTGCCAGCAGCCCCACGCCGTCAGGGGGCGACTATGGCTACACCTTC.

This chain uses TRBV10-3 with TRBJ2-1; 11 bases map to TRBD2. J gave up 14 bases and V 1 base, and 7 bases lay outside the gene matches. This CDR3 spans 14 amino acids. Germline V gene sequence: CDR1 ENHRY, CDR2 SYGVKD. The CDR3 spells CAISEFSGGALEFF. In nucleotides, the CDR3 is TGTGCCATCAGTGAGTTTAGCGGGGGGGCCCTGGAGTTCTTC.

This clonotype has just a few counts. The chain joins TRBV6-6 to TRBJ2-7; D is uncertain. Germline V gives CDR1 MNHNY, CDR2 SVGAGI (reference sequence). The CDR3 runs 11 residues. V gave up 9 bases and J gave up 5 bases, with 11 bases separating them. CDR3 DNA sequence: TGTGCCAGTGGCCTGTGGGACGAGCAGTACTTC. The encoded protein is CASGLWDEQYF.

The V and J genes are TRBV5-1 and TRBJ2-5, with a weak D call TRBD2 (5 bases). Germline CDR1 reads SGHRS; CDR2 reads YFSETQ. V was shortened by 4 bases and J by 5 bases, with 12 bases between the two germline ends. The CDR3 contains 13 residues. The CDR3 bases are TGCGCCAGCAGCCCTCGGCGGGTCGAGACCCAGTACTTC. Translation gives CASSPRRVETQYF.

The chain links TRBV14 to TRBJ1-1; D uncertain. Trimming cost V 2 bases and J 3 bases, with 7 bases left between them. Germline V gene data show CDR1 as SGHDN and CDR2 as FVKESK. The length of the CDR3 is 13 residues. This CDR3 is CASSQTRYTEAFF. Written as DNA, the CDR3 is TGTGCCAGCAGCCAAACGAGGTACACTGAAGCTTTCTTT.

The CDR3 loop reads CASRDRGRNGSPLHF. In DNA, the CDR3 is TGTGCCAGCAGAGACCGGGGCCGAAACGGGTCACCCCTCCACTTT. The chain carries TRBV12-3 or TRBV12-4 and TRBJ1-6; a weak D match, TRBD1 (5 bases). Deletions cut 6 bases from V and 10 bases from J, with 19 bases between. The CDR3 is made up of 15 amino acids.

This clonotype has a handful of counts. This chain links TRBV20-1 with TRBJ2-5; the D is unclear. The CDR3 loop spans 11 amino acids. The germline V and J ends were trimmed by 2 bases and 5 bases, with 6 bases remaining between them. CDR1 DFQATT and CDR2 SNEGSKA come from the germline V gene (reference sequence). This CDR3 is CSARQLETQYF. The CDR3 bases are TGCAGTGCTAGACAATTGGAGACCCAGTACTTC.

This clonotype was counted between two and nine times. The CDR3 DNA reads as TGCGCCAGCAGCCAGAGTCCCTATAATTCACCCCTCCACTTT. Its translation is CASSQSPYNSPLHF. The chain is built from TRBV4-1 and TRBJ1-6; D is unresolved. V was clipped by 3 bases and J by 2 bases, with 5 bases between them. Per germline, CDR1 MGHRA and CDR2 YSYEKL. The CDR3 loop spans 14 amino acids.

The gene calls are TRBV10-3 and TRBJ2-5; a possible D gene is TRBD1 (6 bases). This CDR3 spans 13 amino acids. The germline gives CDR1 ENHRY, CDR2 SYGVKD. Trimming took 8 bases from V and 0 from J, leaving 10 bases between them. The CDR3 spells CAIGRQDQETQYF. DNA for the CDR3: TGTGCCATCGGAAGACAGGACCAAGAGACCCAGTACTTC.

V gene TRBV20-1 combines with J gene TRBJ2-7; D perhaps matches TRBD2 (6 bases). V was cut by 3 bases and J by 2 bases, with 11 bases left in between. Looked up from germline, CDR1 is DFQATT and CDR2 is SNEGSKA (reference sequence). This CDR3 is 13 amino acids long. DNA for the CDR3: TGCAGTGCTAGGGGAGGACCCACCTACGAGCAGTACTTC. It yields the protein CSARGGPTYEQYF.

This CDR3 reads CASSPTRVGETQYF. Written as DNA, the CDR3 is TGCGCCAGCAGCCCCACCAGGGTGGGAGAGACCCAGTACTTC. J is TRBJ2-5 and V is TRBV5-1, with D possibly being TRBD1 (5 bases). The V gene lost 4 bases and the J gene lost 4 bases, with 14 bases spanning the gap. CDR1 SGHRS and CDR2 YFSETQ come from the germline V gene. CDR3 length: 14 amino acids.

This clonotype was recorded a few times. The chain uses TRBV5-1 and TRBJ2-6; possibly TRBD1 or TRBD2 for D (6 bases each). Germline-derived CDR1 and CDR2 are SGHRS and YFSETQ. This CDR3 has 18 residues. The V gene lost 0 bases and the J gene lost 2 bases, with 15 bases spanning the gap. CDR3 region: CASSLAGGAVTGANVLTF. For the CDR3, the DNA is TGCGCCAGCAGCTTGGCCGGGGGCGCGGTAACTGGGGCCAACGTCCTGACTTTC.

The chain has TRBV5-1 and TRBJ1-1, with 8 bases lining up with TRBD1. Germline V CDR1 and CDR2: SGHRS, YFSETQ. This CDR3 is 12 amino acids long. V lost 4 bases to trimming and J lost 13 bases; unmatched junction nucleotides: 9. The CDR3 DNA sequence: TGCGCCAGCAGCATTGGACAGGGATCGGATTTCTTT. Translated: CASSIGQGSDFF. Combining the CDR3 with reference TRBV5-1 and TRBJ1-1 gives the whole variable domain KAGVTQTPRYLIKTRGQQVTLSCSPISGHRSVSWYQQTPGQGLQFLFEYFSETQRNKGNFPGRFSGRQFSNSRSEMNVSTLELGDSALYLCASSIGQGSDFFGQGTRLTVV.

The gene calls are TRBV6-5 and TRBJ2-1, with TRBD2 as a possible D gene (6 bases). V was cut by 6 bases and J by 4 bases, with 19 bases left in between. The CDR3 consists of 16 residues. Germline CDR1 MNHEY, CDR2 SVGAGI. Here the CDR3 DNA reads TGTGCCAGCAGCACCATGACGCGGGGCGCGTACAATGAGCAGTTCTTC. Encoded protein: CASSTMTRGAYNEQFF.

The gene calls are TRBV6-5 and TRBJ2-7, with D perhaps matching TRBD2 (7 bases). Trimming left V 6 bases short and J 6 bases short, with 15 bases between. This CDR3 has 13 residues. Germline lookup yields CDR1 MNHEY and CDR2 SVGAGI. DNA for the CDR3: TGTGCCAGCAGCTTACAGGGAGGGTCCGAGCAGTACTTC. Protein sequence: CASSLQGGSEQYF.

V and J are TRBV7-9 and TRBJ1-1; D call uncertain. Looked up from germline, CDR1 is SEHNR and CDR2 is FQNEAQ (reference sequence). The CDR3 contains 15 residues. Trimming stripped 5 bases from V and 0 bases from J, with 13 bases between. The CDR3 DNA sequence: TGTGCCAGCAGCCCCCAGTCCGGGATGAACACTGAAGCTTTCTTT. This codes for CASSPQSGMNTEAFF.

Only a few counts were recorded for this clonotype. The chain links TRBV7-2 to TRBJ2-1; D is uncertain. The germline CDR1 and CDR2 sequences are SGHTA and FQGNSA. The CDR3 loop spans 16 amino acids. Trimming stripped 1 base from V and 4 bases from J, with 14 bases between. This CDR3 is CASSLDLHGIYNEQFF. The CDR3 region has the DNA TGTGCCAGCAGCTTAGACCTCCATGGCATTTACAATGAGCAGTTCTTC.

DNA for the CDR3: TGCGCCAGCACGGACCCACAGACAGCCTCCTCTGGGGCCAACGTCCTGACTTTC. Encoded protein: CASTDPQTASSGANVLTF. The genes are TRBV5-1 and TRBJ2-6, with D possibly TRBD1 on 5 matching bases. Germline CDR1 reads SGHRS; CDR2 reads YFSETQ. V dropped 6 bases and J dropped 0 bases, with 19 bases sitting between them. The CDR3 is made up of 18 amino acids. Combining the CDR3 with reference TRBV5-1 and TRBJ2-6 gives the whole variable domain KAGVTQTPRYLIKTRGQQVTLSCSPISGHRSVSWYQQTPGQGLQFLFEYFSETQRNKGNFPGRFSGRQFSNSRSEMNVSTLELGDSALYLCASTDPQTASSGANVLTFGAGSRLTVL.

This clonotype was detected a few times. This chain joins TRBV3-1 and TRBJ2-4, with D possibly being TRBD1 (5 bases). CDR3 length equals 14 residues. Germline loops: CDR1 LGHDT, CDR2 YNNKEL (reference sequence). The V end lost 3 bases, the J end lost 6 bases, and 12 bases lay between the germline ends. The CDR3 DNA reads TGTGCCAGCAGCCAGGGGCAGGGTAGAAACATTCAGTACTTC. Its translation is CASSQGQGRNIQYF.

The V gene is TRBV7-9, the J gene TRBJ1-3; no definite D call. V was clipped by 11 bases and J by 1 base, with 6 bases between them. Germline V gene data show CDR1 as SEHNR and CDR2 as FQNEAQ (reference sequence). The CDR3 totals 11 residues. Here the CDR3 reads CAPGSGNTIYF. The CDR3 nucleotides are TGTGCCCCGGGGTCTGGAAACACCATATATTTT.